A single sample is the source of the 21 T cell receptor beta chains below, sequenced in a study of tumor and adjacent non-tumor tissue in lung cancer. No cell sorting was done before RNA was extracted from the tissue. More than 3 cm separated this lung sample from the edge of the tumor. TCRbeta libraries were built with three rounds of nested PCR, modified from ARM-PCR. TCRdb used MiXCR to reprocess the multiplex PCR reads, holding one entry per CDR3 protein. The data contain roughly 44,000 distinct CDR3 sequences, roughly 62% of them singletons. Sequencing input: distant non-tumor lung tissue. The receptor source for this set is a woman aged 40 to 49 with non-small cell lung cancer.

Concerning this clonotype: A read error is likely, as this CDR3 ends without the conserved phenylalanine or tryptophan. J is TRBJ2-3 and V is TRBV7-9; D could derive from TRBD1 or TRBD2 (5 bases each). CDR1 and CDR2 (germline): SEHNR, FQNEAQ (reference sequence). The CDR3 loop spans 16 amino acids. The germline V and J ends were trimmed by 2 bases and 2 bases, with 14 bases remaining between them. DNA for the CDR3: TGTGCCAGCAGCTTACTGGGACGGGGAGTCACAGATACGCAGTATTCT. This gives the protein CASSLLGRGVTDTQYS.

With respect to this clonotype: With a much larger clone just one base away, this may be a read error. The CDR3: CDSKRDSANYGYTF. The CDR3 region has the DNA TGTGACAGCAAAAGAGACAGCGCTAACTATGGCTACACCTTC. The chain couples TRBV12-3 or TRBV12-4 to TRBJ1-2, with D possibly being TRBD1 (5 bases). There are 14 residues in the CDR3.

This clonotype appeared many times. The chain is built from TRBV13 and TRBJ2-3, with 15 bases lining up with TRBD2. V dropped 5 bases and J dropped 1; count of bases not matched to a gene: 13. Germline CDR1 reads PRHDT; CDR2 reads FYEKMQ (reference sequence). This CDR3 is built from 20 residues. This CDR3 reads CASSPNLGLAGGEGTDTQYF. In nucleotides, the CDR3 is TGTGCCAGCAGCCCGAACTTGGGACTAGCGGGAGGAGAAGGCACAGATACGCAGTATTTT.

This clonotype was picked up one time. Germline is not matched at one junction end, which may reflect a read error. The chain carries TRBV4-1 and TRBJ1-2; D not resolved. Looked up from germline, CDR1 is MGHRA and CDR2 is YSYEKL. This CDR3 region has 13 residues. The CDR3 DNA sequence: TGCGCCAGCATCAAGCAGGCTACCTATAGCTACACCTTC. Amino acids: CASIKQATYSYTF.

On this clonotype: A much larger clonotype is one base distant, so this may be a read error. The V gene is TRBV25-1, the J gene TRBJ2-3; D may match TRBD1 or TRBD2 (5 bases each). The CDR3 runs 14 residues. Germline lookup yields CDR1 MGHDK and CDR2 SYGVNS. DNA for the CDR3: TGTACCAGCAGCCCCGGGACGACCACAGATACGCAGTATTTT. Protein sequence: CTSSPGTTTDTQYF.

Remarks on this clonotype: This may arise from a read error, as a much more abundant clone is one base away. The V gene is TRBV6-1, the J gene TRBJ2-1, with TRBD2 as a possible D gene (5 bases). The germline V and J ends were trimmed by 6 bases and 6 bases, with 12 bases remaining between them. Per the germline V gene, CDR1 is MNHNS and CDR2 is SASEGT. The CDR3 consists of 13 residues. In DNA form, the CDR3 reads TGTGCCAGCAGAATACTAGAGGGCAATGAGCAGTTCTTC. This codes for CASRILEGNEQFF.

The sample holds a few counts of this clonotype. The chain employs TRBV15 and TRBJ1-2, with 7 bases aligning to TRBD1. The CDR3 sequence is 13 residues long. In germline, CDR1 is LNHNV, CDR2 YYDKDF (reference sequence). Trimming cost V 0 bases and J 8 bases; bases outside gene matches: 3. This CDR3 is CATSRERTGGYTF. As DNA, the CDR3 is TGTGCCACCAGCAGAGAGAGGACAGGCGGCTACACCTTC.

The rearrangement links TRBV29-1 to TRBJ2-7; 9 bases agree with TRBD2. The CDR3 totals 14 residues. The V segment lost 7 bases and the J segment 7 bases; nucleotides outside the gene matches: 14. The V gene's germline CDR1 is SQVTM and CDR2 ANQGSEA. CDR3 residues: CSAEDGTSPHEQYF. CDR3 nucleotides: TGCAGCGCTGAGGATGGGACTAGCCCCCATGAGCAGTACTTC.

In this sample, this clonotype turned up many times. The chain couples TRBV7-8 to TRBJ2-1; D possibly corresponds to TRBD2 (6 bases). Trimming shortened V by 5 bases and J by 16 bases, and 27 bases separated the two germline ends. CDR1 is SGHVS and CDR2 is FQNEAQ in the germline V gene. CDR3 length: 15 amino acids. The CDR3 nucleotides read TGTGCCAGCAGCCCACCCGGGACTGAAGCCCGGCCGGCTTTCTTC. This sequence encodes CASSPPGTEARPAFF.

This clonotype was recorded at least ten times. This rearrangement joins TRBV28 to TRBJ2-1; 12 bases agree with TRBD2. V was pared by 2 bases and J by 4 bases, with 3 bases of the junction left unmatched. Germline loops: CDR1 MDHEN, CDR2 SYDVKM. The CDR3 sequence is 16 residues long. In DNA form, the CDR3 reads TGTGCCAGCAGTTTACTAGCGGGAGGGGCATACAATGAGCAGTTCTTC. Residues: CASSLLAGGAYNEQFF.

This clonotype was seen more than once but under ten times. The CDR3 nucleotides read TGTGCCAGCAGCTTAGTGGGGGGGCAGGCAGATACGCAGTATTTT. It encodes CASSLVGGQADTQYF. The chain recombines TRBV11-2 with TRBJ2-3, with D perhaps matching TRBD2 (7 bases). V was shortened by 1 base and J by 4 bases, with 12 bases between the two germline ends. The CDR3 spans 15 residues. Germline V gene sequence: CDR1 SGHAT, CDR2 FQNNGV.

The chain links TRBV4-2 to TRBJ1-5; D remains ambiguous. CDR3 length: 15 amino acids. CDR1 and CDR2 (germline): LGHNA, YNFKEQ. Trimming cost V 7 bases and J 2 bases, with 15 bases left between them. Written as DNA, the CDR3 is TGTGCCAGCACCCAGGATAAGCAGGGCAATCAGCCCCAGCATTTT. It yields the protein CASTQDKQGNQPQHF.

In regard to this clonotype: The junction departs from germline at one end; a sequencing error may be responsible. The chain joins TRBV10-3 to TRBJ2-5; TRBD1 or TRBD2 may be the D gene (5 bases each). The CDR3 is 13 residues long. Germline CDR1 and CDR2: ENHRY and SYGVKD. The chain's CDR3 is CAISSREGETQYF. Written as DNA, the CDR3 is TGTGCTATCAGTTCGAGAGAGGGGGAGACCCAGTACTTC.

This clonotype has a count of ten or more. A clone one base away is much larger, so this may be a read error. The V gene is TRBV11-3, the J gene TRBJ2-7; a possible D gene is TRBD2 (7 bases). Germline lookup yields CDR1 SGHNT and CDR2 YENEEA. CDR3 length equals 15 residues. The CDR3 region has the DNA TGTGCCGGCAGCTCTGGGGGGGGGGGCGGCTACGAGCAGTACTTC. This gives the protein CAGSSGGGGGYEQYF.

This clonotype occurred a few times. The chain uses TRBV28 and TRBJ1-5; D is unclear. Trimming pared 2 bases from V and 0 bases from J, leaving 5 bases between. The CDR3 sequence is 14 residues long. The germline gives CDR1 MDHEN, CDR2 SYDVKM. In DNA, the CDR3 is TGTGCCAGCAGTTTACTTAATAGCAATCAGCCCCAGCATTTT. Translated: CASSLLNSNQPQHF. The whole variable domain, remainder taken from reference TRBV28 and TRBJ1-5, is DVKVTQSSRYLVKRTGEKVFLECVQDMDHENMFWYRQDPGLGLRLIYFSYDVKMKEKGDIPEGYSVSREKKERFSLILESASTNQTSMYLCASSLLNSNQPQHFGDGTRLSIL.

A word on this clonotype: The junction departs from the called germline gene at one end, perhaps through a read error. The chain links TRBV29-1 to TRBJ2-7; D may be TRBD2 (5 bases). The CDR3 loop spans 12 amino acids. CDR1 SQVTM and CDR2 ANQGSEA come from the germline V gene. The CDR3 loop reads CSVRSNSYEQYF. In DNA form, the CDR3 reads TGTAGCGTTCGGAGTAACTCCTACGAGCAGTACTTC.

The J gene is TRBJ2-7, the V gene TRBV11-2; no reliable D call. V lost 8 bases and J lost 1, with 18 bases in between. Germline CDR1 and CDR2: SGHAT and FQNNGV. The CDR3 has 15 residues. CDR3 in DNA: TGTGCCAGCGTCTTAGATCCACAGAGGTCCTACGAGCAGTACTTC. Translation gives CASVLDPQRSYEQYF.

CDR3 nucleotides: TGTGCCAGCAGTCGTGGACAGAGGAACACAGATACGCAGTATTTT. Protein sequence: CASSRGQRNTDTQYF. V usage is TRBV6-6 and J usage is TRBJ2-3; a weak D match, TRBD1 (6 bases). Germline V gene data show CDR1 as MNHNY and CDR2 as SVGAGI (reference sequence). This CDR3 has 15 residues. The V and J ends lost 5 bases and 2 bases respectively, with 14 bases between them.

This clonotype occurred once. One end of the junction varies from germline; a read error may be responsible. The V and J genes are TRBV5-4 and TRBJ2-5; maybe TRBD1 (5 bases). The CDR3 spans 16 residues. Germline assignment: CDR1 SGHNT and CDR2 YYREEE (reference sequence). CDR3 DNA sequence: TGTGCCGGCAGATCCCTTGGGCAGGGCGCCCAAGAGACCCAGTACTTC. Translated, it gives CAGRSLGQGAQETQYF.

The chain employs TRBV29-1 and TRBJ2-7; TRBD2 matches at 7 bases. This CDR3 has 13 amino acids. Looked up from germline, CDR1 is SQVTM and CDR2 is ANQGSEA. CDR3 sequence: CSLLLALTYEQYF. The CDR3 DNA follows: TGCAGTCTTCTACTAGCGTTGACCTACGAGCAGTACTTC.

About this clonotype itself: A much larger clone differs by one base, so this may be a read error. The rearrangement uses TRBV11-2 and TRBJ1-2; the D is unclear. Germline CDR1 and CDR2: SGHAT and FQNNGV. This CDR3 is 15 amino acids long. CDR3 coding DNA: TGTGCCAGCAGCGATCCGATACGGGGTCCCTATGGCTGCACCTTC. Protein sequence: CASSDPIRGPYGCTF.